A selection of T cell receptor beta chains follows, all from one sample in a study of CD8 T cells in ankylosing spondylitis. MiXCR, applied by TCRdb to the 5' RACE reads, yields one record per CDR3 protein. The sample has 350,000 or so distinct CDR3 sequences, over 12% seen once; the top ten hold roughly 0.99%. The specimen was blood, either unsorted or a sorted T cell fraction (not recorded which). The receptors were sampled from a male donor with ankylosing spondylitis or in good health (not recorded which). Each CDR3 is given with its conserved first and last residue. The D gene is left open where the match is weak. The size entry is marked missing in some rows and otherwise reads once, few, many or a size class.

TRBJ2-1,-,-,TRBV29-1,CSAGRNEQFF,TGCAGCGCCGGACGTAATGAGCAGTTCTTC
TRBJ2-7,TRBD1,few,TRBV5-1,CASSWGLPGQGSSYEQYF,TGCGCCAGCAGCTGGGGCTTACCGGGACAGGGAAGCTCCTACGAGCAGTACTTC
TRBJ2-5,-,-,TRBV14,CASSQAGRQETQYF,TGTGCCAGCAGCCAAGCCGGCAGACAAGAGACCCAGTACTTC
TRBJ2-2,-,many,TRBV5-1,CASSLAATGELFF,TGCGCCAGCAGCTTGGCCGCCACCGGGGAGCTGTTTTTT
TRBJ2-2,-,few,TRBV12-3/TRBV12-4,CASSFGQRNTGELFF,TGTGCCAGCAGTTTTGGTCAGAGAAACACCGGGGAGCTGTTTTTT
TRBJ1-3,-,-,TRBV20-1,CSARDTSRSGNTIYF,TGCAGTGCTAGAGATACATCGAGATCTGGAAACACCATATATTTT
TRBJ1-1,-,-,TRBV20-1,CSASQEGRNTEAFF,TGCAGTGCTAGCCAGGAAGGCAGGAACACTGAAGCTTTCTTT
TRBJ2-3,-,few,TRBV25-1,CASSERPGTDTQYF,TGTGCCAGCAGTGAACGACCGGGAACAGATACGCAGTATTTT
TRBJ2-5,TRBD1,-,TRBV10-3,CAISGSGGETQYF,TGTGCCATCAGTGGTTCAGGGGGCGAGACCCAGTACTTC
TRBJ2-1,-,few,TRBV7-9,CASSLGTKDNEQFF,TGTGCCAGCAGCTTAGGGACAAAGGACAATGAGCAGTTCTTC
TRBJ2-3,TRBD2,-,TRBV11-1,CASTPRIAGDTDTQYF,TGTGCCAGCACCCCCCGGATAGCGGGAGACACAGATACGCAGTATTTT
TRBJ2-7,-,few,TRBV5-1,CASSRAPSYEQYF,TGCGCCAGCAGCCGGGCCCCTTCCTACGAGCAGTACTTC
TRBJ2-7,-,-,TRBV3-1,CASSQDLALSSYEQYF,TGTGCCAGCAGCCAAGATTTAGCACTCAGCTCCTACGAGCAGTACTTC
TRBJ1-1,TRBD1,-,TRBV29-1,CSVGTGSIEAFF,TGCAGCGTAGGGACAGGGTCTATTGAAGCTTTCTTT
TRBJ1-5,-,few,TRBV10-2,CASSESGSGNQPQHF,TGCGCCAGCAGTGAGTCGGGGTCAGGGAATCAGCCCCAGCATTTT
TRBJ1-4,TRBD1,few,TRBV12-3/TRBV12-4,CASTRQGASSNEKLFF,TGTGCCAGCACCCGACAGGGGGCGTCATCTAATGAAAAACTGTTTTTT
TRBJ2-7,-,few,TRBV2,CASIDDGGAYEQYF,TGTGCCAGCATCGACGACGGAGGGGCCTACGAGCAGTACTTC
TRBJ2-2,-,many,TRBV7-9,CASSLGTFGELFF,TGTGCCAGCAGCTTGGGGACATTTGGGGAGCTGTTTTTT
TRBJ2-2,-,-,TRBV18,CASSPATAGGELFF,TGTGCCAGCTCACCTGCAACGGCCGGCGGGGAGCTGTTTTTT
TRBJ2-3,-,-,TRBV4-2,CASSQDRQGGTDTQYF,TGTGCCAGCAGCCAAGATAGACAGGGAGGAACAGATACGCAGTATTTT
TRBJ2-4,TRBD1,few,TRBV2,CASREDRVAAKNIQYF,TGTGCCAGCAGAGAGGACAGGGTGGCGGCCAAAAACATTCAGTACTTC
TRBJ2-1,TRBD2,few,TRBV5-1,CASSSNPGLAGLSPYNEQFF,TGCGCCAGCAGCTCTAACCCGGGACTAGCGGGGCTTAGCCCCTACAATGAGCAGTTCTTC
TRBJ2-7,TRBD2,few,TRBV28,CASSTLAASYEQYF,TGTGCCAGCAGCACACTAGCGGCCTCCTACGAGCAGTACTTC
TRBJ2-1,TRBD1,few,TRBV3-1,CASSLRTGFKNEQFF,TGTGCCAGCAGCCTAAGGACAGGATTTAAGAATGAGCAGTTCTTC
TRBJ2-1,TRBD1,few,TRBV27,CASNTITGDHEQFF,TGTGCCAGCAACACAATAACAGGGGATCATGAGCAGTTCTTC
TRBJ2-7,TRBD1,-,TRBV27,CASSLFPTGAYEQYF,TGTGCCAGCAGTTTATTCCCAACAGGGGCCTACGAGCAGTACTTC
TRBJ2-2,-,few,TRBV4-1,CASRQLTGKNTGELFF,TGCGCCAGCAGGCAATTAACGGGGAAAAACACCGGGGAGCTGTTTTTT
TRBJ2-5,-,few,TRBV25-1,CASRQGTQYF,TGTGCCAGCCGGCAGGGGACCCAGTACTTC
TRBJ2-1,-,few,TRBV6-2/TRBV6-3,CASSRRGTPVNEQFF,TGTGCCAGCAGTCGCAGGGGGACTCCTGTCAATGAGCAGTTCTTC
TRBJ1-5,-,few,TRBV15,CATSRVGAYSNQPQHF,TGTGCCACCAGCAGAGTAGGGGCGTATAGCAATCAGCCCCAGCATTTT